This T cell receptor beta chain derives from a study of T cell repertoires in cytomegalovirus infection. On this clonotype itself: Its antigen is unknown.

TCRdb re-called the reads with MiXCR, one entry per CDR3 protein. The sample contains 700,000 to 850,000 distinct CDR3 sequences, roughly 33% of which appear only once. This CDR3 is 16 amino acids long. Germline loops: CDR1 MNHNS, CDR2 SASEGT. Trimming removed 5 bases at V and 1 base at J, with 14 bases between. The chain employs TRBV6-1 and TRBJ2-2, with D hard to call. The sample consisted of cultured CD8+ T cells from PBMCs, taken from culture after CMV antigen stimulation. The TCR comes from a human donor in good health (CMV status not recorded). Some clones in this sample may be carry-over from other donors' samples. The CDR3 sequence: CASSPPLALNTGELFF. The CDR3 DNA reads TGTGCCAGCAGTCCCCCCTTGGCACTGAACACCGGGGAGCTGTTTTTT.